This entry lists 18 T cell receptor beta chains sequenced from one sample in a study of shared clonotypes between healthy human individuals (TCRdb year 2020). Library method: the immunoSEQ multiplex PCR assay. The immuneACCESS repertoire file appears here via TCRdb, limited to in-frame rearrangements. These files lack a portion of the clones; in checked studies, under half of the deficit traces to unresolved V genes, and the cause of the others is not known. The sample table records more than 1.2 million clones; 98% of these occur just once. The ten largest clones take up under 0.45% of the sample. The sample was naive CD4+ T cells sorted from blood. In the paper's terms, the cell subset or site label means: CD45RA+ positively selected. The receptors shown here come from a man younger than 40 in good health.

The genes are TRBV27 and TRBJ2-1; the match to TRBD2 covers 7 bases. J was trimmed by 10 bases and V by 4 bases; bases with no gene match: 16. This CDR3 is built from 16 residues. Looked up from germline, CDR1 is MNHEY and CDR2 is SMNVEV (reference sequence). The CDR3 DNA reads TGTGCCAGCAGTTGGGGCGGGAGTGCTGTTGTAGGCGAGCAGTTCTTC. Translated, it gives CASSWGGSAVVGEQFF.

The chain carries TRBV7-8 and TRBJ2-7; TRBD1 matches at 8 bases. The CDR3 spans 14 residues. The germline gives CDR1 SGHVS, CDR2 FQNEAQ. The trim removed 5 bases at V and 2 bases at J, leaving 5 bases unmatched. In nucleotides, the CDR3 is TGTGCCAGCAGCCTGGACAGGGTGGCCTACGAGCAGTACTTC. Protein sequence: CASSLDRVAYEQYF. Full variable domain (outside the CDR3, taken from reference TRBV7-8 and TRBJ2-7): GAGVSQSPRYKVAKRGQDVALRCDPISGHVSLFWYQQALGQGPEFLTYFQNEAQLDKSGLPSDRFFAERPEGSVSTLKIQRTQQEDSAVYLCASSLDRVAYEQYFGPGTRLTVT.

This chain connects TRBV18 to TRBJ2-5; D unresolved. V gave up 2 bases and J gave up 3 bases, with 7 bases separating them. The CDR3 sequence is 13 residues long. CDR1 is KGHSH, CDR2 LQKENI, per germline. The CDR3: CASSPIGKETQYF. The CDR3 DNA sequence: TGTGCCAGCTCACCAATAGGGAAAGAGACCCAGTACTTC. The whole variable domain, filled in from reference TRBV18 and TRBJ2-5, reads NAGVMQNPRHLVRRRGQEARLRCSPMKGHSHVYWYRQLPEEGLKFMVYLQKENIIDESGMPKERFSAEFPKEGPSILRIQQVVRGDSAAYFCASSPIGKETQYFGPGTRLLVL.

A single count supports this clone. This chain uses TRBV11-2 with TRBJ1-3, with D possibly being TRBD1 (6 bases). The V gene's germline CDR1 is SGHAT and CDR2 FQNNGV. This CDR3 region has 14 residues. Trimming cost V 4 bases and J 4 bases, with 11 bases left between them. CDR3 loop: CASSSTGPGNTIYF. CDR3 DNA sequence: TGTGCCAGCAGCTCCACAGGGCCCGGAAACACCATATATTTT.

This clone came up once. V usage is TRBV6-6 and J usage is TRBJ2-1; D is unresolved. Germline lookup yields CDR1 MNHNY and CDR2 SVGAGI (reference sequence). The germline V and J ends were trimmed by 7 bases and 7 bases, with 11 bases remaining between them. This CDR3 is 12 amino acids long. In nucleotides, the CDR3 is TGTGCCAGCACTCGGTCCGGAAATGAGCAGTTCTTC. Translating it yields CASTRSGNEQFF.

As to this clone: A read error may account for a junction end that differs from germline. V usage is TRBV7-7 and J usage is TRBJ2-7; 9 nucleotides match TRBD2. CDR3 size: 14 residues. Germline V gene sequence: CDR1 SSHAT, CDR2 FNYEAQ (reference sequence). The CDR3 DNA reads TGTGCTAGCAGCTTAAGGCGGGAGGGCTACGAGCAGTACTTC. It translates to CASSLRREGYEQYF.

The chain is built from TRBV5-1 and TRBJ2-1; 8 nucleotides align to TRBD1. After removal of 2 bases from V and 6 bases from J, the junction contained 4 bases not matched to a gene. Germline V gene lookup returns CDR1 SGHRS and CDR2 YFSETQ. The CDR3 is 14 amino acids. The CDR3 sequence: CASSLQGGTNEQFF. CDR3 DNA sequence: TGCGCCAGCAGCTTACAGGGGGGAACCAATGAGCAGTTCTTC.

This sequence joins TRBV5-1 and TRBJ2-5; the D call may be TRBD1 or TRBD2 (5 bases each). CDR1 is SGHRS and CDR2 is YFSETQ in the germline V gene. The CDR3 is 16 residues long. The V and J ends lost 3 bases and 2 bases respectively, with 17 bases between them. This CDR3 reads CASSYRGVRLQETQYF. For the CDR3, the DNA is TGCGCCAGCAGCTATAGAGGGGTACGCCTTCAAGAGACCCAGTACTTC.

V is TRBV11-2 and J is TRBJ2-5; 7 bases agree with TRBD1. Unmatched junction bases numbered 1, after V lost 8 bases and J lost 1 base. Germline lookup yields CDR1 SGHAT and CDR2 FQNNGV. The CDR3 consists of 12 residues. The CDR3 reads CASRDSQETQYF. The CDR3 coding sequence is TGTGCCAGCCGGGACAGCCAAGAGACCCAGTACTTC.

The rearrangement links TRBV13 to TRBJ1-1, with a possible D match to TRBD1 (6 bases). The CDR3 contains 16 residues. With 2 bases removed from V and 5 bases from J, the gap between germline ends came to 18 bases. Germline lookup yields CDR1 PRHDT and CDR2 FYEKMQ (reference sequence). The CDR3 coding sequence is TGTGCCAGCAGCTTACGGCGACAGGCCCTGGAGACTGAAGCTTTCTTT. This codes for CASSLRRQALETEAFF.

This clone was recorded once. This chain links TRBV21-1 with TRBJ2-1; the tabulated D call, TRBD2, remains unverified against the DNA. TRBV21-1 is classified as a pseudogene. This CDR3 is 15 amino acids long. CDR3 bases: TGTGCCAGCAGCAAAGAGCTAGCGGGATACAATGAGCAGTTCTTC. Amino acid sequence: CASSKELAGYNEQFF.

The chain is built from TRBV19 and TRBJ1-2; weak D call: TRBD1 (6 bases). This CDR3 has 15 amino acids. Trimming cost V 5 bases and J 7 bases, with 20 bases left between them. In germline, CDR1 is LNHDA, CDR2 SQIVND (reference sequence). CDR3 nucleotides: TGTGCCAGTAGTGCGTCCGGGACATCCCCCTCTGGCTACACCTTC. Protein product: CASSASGTSPSGYTF.

The chain links TRBV5-1 to TRBJ2-2, with 9 nucleotides matching TRBD2. Germline loops: CDR1 SGHRS, CDR2 YFSETQ. The CDR3 contains 18 residues. J was trimmed by 6 bases and V by 5 bases; bases with no gene match: 17. The DNA of the CDR3 is TGCGCCAGCAGTAAAATAGCGGGAGAGGGAACTACGGCCGGGGAGCTGTTTTTT. This translates into CASSKIAGEGTTAGELFF. Full variable domain (outside the CDR3, taken from reference TRBV5-1 and TRBJ2-2): KAGVTQTPRYLIKTRGQQVTLSCSPISGHRSVSWYQQTPGQGLQFLFEYFSETQRNKGNFPGRFSGRQFSNSRSEMNVSTLELGDSALYLCASSKIAGEGTTAGELFFGEGSRLTVL.

The chain has TRBV19 and TRBJ1-1; tentative D call: TRBD1 (5 bases). There are 15 residues in the CDR3. The V and J ends lost 8 bases and 1 base respectively, with 17 bases between them. CDR1 is LNHDA and CDR2 is SQIVND in the germline V gene (reference sequence). CDR3 protein: CASLPGTAQNTEAFF. CDR3 DNA sequence: TGTGCCAGTCTACCAGGGACGGCGCAGAACACTGAAGCTTTCTTT.

This clone was observed many times. The chain joins TRBV5-1 to TRBJ1-5; maybe TRBD1 (6 bases). Trimming shortened V by 3 bases and J by 5 bases, and 9 bases separated the two germline ends. The germline gives CDR1 SGHRS, CDR2 YFSETQ. This CDR3 has 13 amino acids. The CDR3, as DNA: TGCGCCAGCAGCTGGGAGGGGGATCAGCCCCAGCATTTT. This encodes CASSWEGDQPQHF. The full variable domain, completed using reference TRBV5-1 and TRBJ1-5, is KAGVTQTPRYLIKTRGQQVTLSCSPISGHRSVSWYQQTPGQGLQFLFEYFSETQRNKGNFPGRFSGRQFSNSRSEMNVSTLELGDSALYLCASSWEGDQPQHFGDGTRLSIL.

CDR3 in DNA: TGTGCCAGCAGCGTAGGGGGTTGGTACAATGAGCAGTTCTTC. It encodes CASSVGGWYNEQFF. The rearrangement uses TRBV9 and TRBJ2-1; D unclear. This CDR3 has 14 residues. From germline, CDR1 is SGDLS and CDR2 YYNGEE. With 0 bases removed from V and 4 bases from J, the gap between germline ends came to 8 bases.

CDR3 DNA sequence: TGTGCCAGCAGTGAAGCGCTTCGTGTTGGGACGGCCGGGGAGCTGTTTTTT. The encoded protein is CASSEALRVGTAGELFF. The chain recombines TRBV6-1 with TRBJ2-2; either TRBD1 or TRBD2 may fit D (5 bases each). The germline V and J ends were trimmed by 0 bases and 6 bases, with 17 bases remaining between them. Germline loops: CDR1 MNHNS, CDR2 SASEGT. The CDR3 is made up of 17 amino acids.

The chain is built from TRBV5-6 and TRBJ2-4; D is possibly TRBD2 (5 bases). The CDR3 covers 17 residues. CDR1 and CDR2 from the germline V gene are SGHDT and YYEEEE. With 0 bases removed from V and 0 bases from J, the gap between germline ends came to 13 bases. CDR3 amino acids: CASSLGRRLVAKNIQYF. In nucleotides, the CDR3 is TGTGCCAGCAGCTTGGGGAGGAGGCTTGTAGCCAAAAACATTCAGTACTTC.